Listed below are T cell receptor beta chains from one sample, sequenced in a study of metastatic and nonmetastatic thyroid tumors. Using MiXCR, TCRdb re-called clones from the PCR reads. The sample consists of over 30,000 clones, around 33% of them appearing once. The material sequenced was tumor tissue. The receptors stem from a female donor with papillary thyroid cancer or a benign thyroid nodule (not recorded which). Some clones in this sample may be carry-over from other donors' samples. CDR3s include the opening cysteine and the closing phenylalanine or tryptophan. Fields, in order: J gene, clone size, V gene, D gene, CDR3 DNA, CDR3 protein. The D gene is left open where the match is weak. Size values are once, few and many counts, or a class for expanded clones, and some rows have none.

j_gene: TRBJ2-7
abundance: .
v_gene: TRBV27
d_gene: .
CDR3nt: TGTGCCAGCGCTGGTCTCGATTCCTACGAGCAGTACTTC
CDR3aa: CASAGLDSYEQYF

j_gene: TRBJ1-6
abundance: .
v_gene: TRBV4-1
d_gene: TRBD1
CDR3nt: TGCGCCAGCAGCCAAGATCAGGGGGGGCACGTCGATAATTCACCCCTCCACTTT
CDR3aa: CASSQDQGGHVDNSPLHF

j_gene: TRBJ2-7
abundance: .
v_gene: TRBV12-5
d_gene: .
CDR3nt: TGTGCTAGTGTGGGTGCCGGGGCCTTCTACGAGCAGTACTTC
CDR3aa: CASVGAGAFYEQYF

j_gene: TRBJ1-2
abundance: few
v_gene: TRBV19
d_gene: TRBD1
CDR3nt: TGTGCCAGTAGTGTACAGGGGAACTATGGCTACACCTTC
CDR3aa: CASSVQGNYGYTF

j_gene: TRBJ2-7
abundance: few
v_gene: TRBV6-1
d_gene: .
CDR3nt: TGTGCCAGCAGACCCCATGCCTCCGAGCAGTACTTC
CDR3aa: CASRPHASEQYF

j_gene: TRBJ2-1
abundance: few
v_gene: TRBV10-3
d_gene: TRBD2
CDR3nt: TGTGCCATCAGTGAGTCAGGGACTACCTACAATGAGCAGTTCTTC
CDR3aa: CAISESGTTYNEQFF

j_gene: TRBJ2-3
abundance: once
v_gene: TRBV2
d_gene: .
CDR3nt: TGTGCCAGCAGTGAAACTGAGTATAGCGCAGATACGCAGTATTTT
CDR3aa: CASSETEYSADTQYF

j_gene: TRBJ2-2
abundance: .
v_gene: TRBV5-1
d_gene: TRBD2
CDR3nt: TGCGCCAGCAGCTTGCTAGCGGGAGTCAACGGGGAGCTGTTTTTT
CDR3aa: CASSLLAGVNGELFF

j_gene: TRBJ2-1
abundance: few
v_gene: TRBV15
d_gene: .
CDR3nt: TGTGCCACCAGCAGGGGGATTACTAATGAGCAGTTCTTC
CDR3aa: CATSRGITNEQFF

j_gene: TRBJ2-1
abundance: .
v_gene: TRBV5-1
d_gene: .
CDR3nt: TGCGCCAGCAGCTTGGCGGTGGGAGCTTACAATGAGCAGTTCTTC
CDR3aa: CASSLAVGAYNEQFF

j_gene: TRBJ1-2
abundance: .
v_gene: TRBV5-1
d_gene: TRBD1
CDR3nt: TGCGCCAGCAGCTTGGATTCTTCCGGGACAGGGCTTCACTATGGCTACACCTTC
CDR3aa: CASSLDSSGTGLHYGYTF

j_gene: TRBJ2-3
abundance: many
v_gene: TRBV9
d_gene: .
CDR3nt: TGTGCCAGCAGCGTAGCGGCTAGCACAGATACGCAGTATTTT
CDR3aa: CASSVAASTDTQYF

j_gene: TRBJ1-2
abundance: few
v_gene: TRBV6-1
d_gene: .
CDR3nt: TGTGCCAGCACCAATTCAGGCTATGGCTACACCTTC
CDR3aa: CASTNSGYGYTF

j_gene: TRBJ2-7
abundance: .
v_gene: TRBV4-1
d_gene: TRBD2
CDR3nt: TGCGCCAGCAGCCATGGTAGGACTAGCGGGGGATACGAGCAGTACTTC
CDR3aa: CASSHGRTSGGYEQYF

j_gene: TRBJ2-7
abundance: few
v_gene: TRBV20-1
d_gene: .
CDR3nt: TGCAGTGCTAGGATCACAGGTATTATCGAGCAGTACTTC
CDR3aa: CSARITGIIEQYF

j_gene: TRBJ2-3
abundance: many
v_gene: TRBV4-2
d_gene: TRBD2
CDR3nt: TGTGCCAGCAGCCAAGGGCGTGGCGGGAGAGAGGAGGGTACGCAGTATTTT
CDR3aa: CASSQGRGGREEGTQYF

j_gene: TRBJ1-2
abundance: .
v_gene: TRBV2
d_gene: TRBD1
CDR3nt: TGTGCCAGCAGCGAAACAGGGGTGGGCTACACCTTC
CDR3aa: CASSETGVGYTF

j_gene: TRBJ2-1
abundance: large
v_gene: TRBV6-4
d_gene: .
CDR3nt: TGTGCCAGCAGTGCCGGGGGCCATAATGAGCAGTTCTTC
CDR3aa: CASSAGGHNEQFF

j_gene: TRBJ1-1
abundance: few
v_gene: TRBV6-9
d_gene: .
CDR3nt: TGTGCCAGCAGTTATCCGGCTACTGAAGCTTTCTTT
CDR3aa: CASSYPATEAFF

j_gene: TRBJ1-6
abundance: .
v_gene: TRBV11-1
d_gene: TRBD1
CDR3nt: TGTGCCAGCAGCTTAACCGGGACAGGGAGCTCCTATAATTCACCCCTCCACTTT
CDR3aa: CASSLTGTGSSYNSPLHF

j_gene: TRBJ2-6
abundance: few
v_gene: TRBV12-3/TRBV12-4
d_gene: .
CDR3nt: TGTTCCAGCAGTCGGGCAAATGCTTACTCTGGGGCCAACGTCCTGACTTTC
CDR3aa: CSSSRANAYSGANVLTF

j_gene: TRBJ2-3
abundance: few
v_gene: TRBV28
d_gene: TRBD2
CDR3nt: TGTGCCAGCAGTTTCTCTCCAGCGGGGCACACAGATACGCAGTATTTT
CDR3aa: CASSFSPAGHTDTQYF

j_gene: TRBJ2-1
abundance: .
v_gene: TRBV14
d_gene: .
CDR3nt: TGTGCCAGCAGCCGAAGTAGCGCGAGGGCGTATGAGCAGTTCTTC
CDR3aa: CASSRSSARAYEQFF

j_gene: TRBJ2-2
abundance: once
v_gene: TRBV11-2
d_gene: .
CDR3nt: TGTGCCAGCACCTCTCCCCACGCGACGGACAACACCGGGGAGCTGTTTTTT
CDR3aa: CASTSPHATDNTGELFF

j_gene: TRBJ1-5
abundance: many
v_gene: TRBV19
d_gene: TRBD1
CDR3nt: TGTGCCAGTAGTATCCAGGGGGATCAGCCCCAGCATTTT
CDR3aa: CASSIQGDQPQHF

j_gene: TRBJ1-6
abundance: few
v_gene: TRBV28
d_gene: .
CDR3nt: TGTGCCAGCAGCCTAGGGGAAGTGTTACCCCTCCACTTT
CDR3aa: CASSLGEVLPLHF

j_gene: TRBJ1-2
abundance: few
v_gene: TRBV28
d_gene: .
CDR3nt: TGTGCCAGCAGTGAGCAGGAGTTATATGGCTACACCTTC
CDR3aa: CASSEQELYGYTF

j_gene: TRBJ2-1
abundance: .
v_gene: TRBV5-1
d_gene: TRBD1
CDR3nt: TGCGCCAGCAGCTTGGGGGACAGGTACAATGAGCAGTTCTTC
CDR3aa: CASSLGDRYNEQFF

j_gene: TRBJ1-1
abundance: few
v_gene: TRBV12-3/TRBV12-4
d_gene: .
CDR3nt: TGTGCCAGCAGTTTAGGGACGCGGGACACTGAAGCTTTCTTT
CDR3aa: CASSLGTRDTEAFF

j_gene: TRBJ2-3
abundance: .
v_gene: TRBV27
d_gene: .
CDR3nt: TGTGCCAGCAGTCTTAGGGCTAGGGGGGCCACAGATACGCAGTATTTT
CDR3aa: CASSLRARGATDTQYF

j_gene: TRBJ2-1
abundance: .
v_gene: TRBV11-2
d_gene: TRBD1
CDR3nt: TGTGCCAGCAGCGCCACAGGGGCCTCCTACAATGAGCAGTTCTTC
CDR3aa: CASSATGASYNEQFF

j_gene: TRBJ2-7
abundance: .
v_gene: TRBV27
d_gene: .
CDR3nt: TGTGCCAGCAGTTTACGCCCGGATCCTCCCTACGAGCAGTACTTC
CDR3aa: CASSLRPDPPYEQYF

j_gene: TRBJ1-2
abundance: few
v_gene: TRBV28
d_gene: .
CDR3nt: TGTGCCAGCAGTTTGCAAAGCTATGGCTACACCTTC
CDR3aa: CASSLQSYGYTF

j_gene: TRBJ1-1
abundance: .
v_gene: TRBV28
d_gene: TRBD1
CDR3nt: TGTGCCAGCAGCTATAGGGGTTACAGGGGTACTGAAGCTTTCTTT
CDR3aa: CASSYRGYRGTEAFF

j_gene: TRBJ2-1
abundance: .
v_gene: TRBV11-2
d_gene: TRBD1
CDR3nt: TGTGCCAGCAGCATTTCCGGGACAGGGAATGAGCAATTCTTC
CDR3aa: CASSISGTGNEQFF

j_gene: TRBJ1-2
abundance: .
v_gene: TRBV5-1
d_gene: TRBD1
CDR3nt: TGCGCCAGCAGCTTGGGGGACAGGGGCTATGGCTACACCTTC
CDR3aa: CASSLGDRGYGYTF

j_gene: TRBJ2-3
abundance: few
v_gene: TRBV2
d_gene: .
CDR3nt: TGTGCCAGCAGAGGGACTTTGGGCACAGATACGCAGTATTTT
CDR3aa: CASRGTLGTDTQYF

j_gene: TRBJ1-2
abundance: .
v_gene: TRBV6-1
d_gene: .
CDR3nt: TGTGCCAGCAGAGTGGACACCGGGTTTGGCTACACCTTC
CDR3aa: CASRVDTGFGYTF

j_gene: TRBJ1-3
abundance: .
v_gene: TRBV6-1
d_gene: TRBD1
CDR3nt: TGTGCCAGCAACCGGGACAGGGCGATCGGAAACACCATATATTTT
CDR3aa: CASNRDRAIGNTIYF

j_gene: TRBJ1-2
abundance: .
v_gene: TRBV2
d_gene: .
CDR3nt: TGTGCCAGCAGTTGGGGTAGCTATGGCTACACCTTC
CDR3aa: CASSWGSYGYTF

j_gene: TRBJ1-1
abundance: .
v_gene: TRBV12-3/TRBV12-4
d_gene: TRBD1
CDR3nt: TGTGCCAGCAGTTTACAGGGGGCGAACACTGAAGCTTTCTTT
CDR3aa: CASSLQGANTEAFF